A selection of T cell receptor beta chains follows, all from one sample in a study of OX40 agonist ivuxolimab in advanced cancers. Sequencing was performed with immunoSEQ multiplex PCR; in TCRdb, only in-frame clones are kept and a portion is missing. Among roughly 60,000 clones, about 85% were seen once, and the ten largest hold approximately 4%. This sample comprised CD4+ or CD8+ T cells sorted from blood, obtained in a trial of the OX40 agonist ivuxolimab. The receptor source for this set is an adult with an advanced solid tumor such as melanoma, head and neck, liver or kidney cancer. Each CDR3 is given with its conserved first and last residue. The order of the fields is CDR3 DNA, CDR3 protein, clone size, V gene, CDR3 length, D gene, J gene. The D gene is left open where the match is weak. Only some rows state a clone size, as once, few, many or a class for expanded clones.

CDR3 DNA: TGTGCCAGCAGCCAAGAAAGGGACCGAGTCCCTAACTATGGCTACACCTTC
CDR3 protein: CASSQERDRVPNYGYTF
clone size: -
V gene: TRBV4-2
CDR3 length: 17
D gene: -
J gene: TRBJ1-2

CDR3 DNA: TGTGCCAGCTCAAGACTACCGGGACAGAGGGACTACGAGCAGTACTTC
CDR3 protein: CASSRLPGQRDYEQYF
clone size: -
V gene: TRBV18
CDR3 length: 16
D gene: TRBD1
J gene: TRBJ2-7

CDR3 DNA: TGTGCCAGCAGTCCGGGACAGGGGTTCATGCGGACCTACTACGAGCAGTACTTC
CDR3 protein: CASSPGQGFMRTYYEQYF
clone size: -
V gene: TRBV28
CDR3 length: 18
D gene: TRBD1
J gene: TRBJ2-7

CDR3 DNA: TGTGCCAGCAGTTTGACGGACAGACTCTACGAGCAGTACTTC
CDR3 protein: CASSLTDRLYEQYF
clone size: -
V gene: TRBV27
CDR3 length: 14
D gene: -
J gene: TRBJ2-7

CDR3 DNA: TGCAGCGTTTCGGTTCGATCCCGAGCTAACTATGGCTACACCTTC
CDR3 protein: CSVSVRSRANYGYTF
clone size: -
V gene: TRBV29-1
CDR3 length: 15
D gene: -
J gene: TRBJ1-2

CDR3 DNA: TGTGCCAGCAGTTTATGGGGGGAAGGGACAGATACGCAGTATTTT
CDR3 protein: CASSLWGEGTDTQYF
clone size: -
V gene: TRBV28
CDR3 length: 15
D gene: -
J gene: TRBJ2-3

CDR3 DNA: TGTGCCAGCAGCTTATCGGGGGTCTACGAGCAGTACTTC
CDR3 protein: CASSLSGVYEQYF
clone size: -
V gene: TRBV11-3
CDR3 length: 13
D gene: -
J gene: TRBJ2-7

CDR3 DNA: TGTGCCAGCAGTTTAGGACAGGCGTACAATGAGCAGTTCTTC
CDR3 protein: CASSLGQAYNEQFF
clone size: -
V gene: TRBV28
CDR3 length: 14
D gene: TRBD1
J gene: TRBJ2-1

CDR3 DNA: TGTGCCAGCAGTTTAGCGGGAGGGCTATCCTACGAGCAGTACTTC
CDR3 protein: CASSLAGGLSYEQYF
clone size: -
V gene: TRBV28
CDR3 length: 15
D gene: TRBD2
J gene: TRBJ2-7

CDR3 DNA: TGTGCCAGTTTACAGGGGGAGACCCAGTACTTC
CDR3 protein: CASLQGETQYF
clone size: few
V gene: TRBV9
CDR3 length: 11
D gene: TRBD1
J gene: TRBJ2-5

CDR3 DNA: TGCGCCAGCAGTACGTCTACTGGGACCGATTACAATGAGCAGTTCTTC
CDR3 protein: CASSTSTGTDYNEQFF
clone size: -
V gene: TRBV10-1
CDR3 length: 16
D gene: -
J gene: TRBJ2-1

CDR3 DNA: TGTGCCAGCAGTTTAAACCAGGATGAGCAGTTCTTC
CDR3 protein: CASSLNQDEQFF
clone size: -
V gene: TRBV6-5
CDR3 length: 12
D gene: -
J gene: TRBJ2-1

CDR3 DNA: TGTGCCATCAGTGAAGCTAGCCCCCCCAACAATGAGCAGTTCTTC
CDR3 protein: CAISEASPPNNEQFF
clone size: -
V gene: TRBV10-3
CDR3 length: 15
D gene: -
J gene: TRBJ2-1